The rows below give T cell receptor beta chains drawn from one sample of a study of cytomegalovirus exposure and HLA in healthy donors. This table comes from immunoSEQ multiplex PCR, and its TCRdb copy is limited to in-frame clones, with some not included. This table has 200,000 or so clones, about 93% appearing once. Sequenced material: PBMCs. These receptors were taken from a woman under 30 in good health and CMV-seronegative. Both conserved end residues are part of each CDR3. A D gene is named only where the DNA matches it firmly. The listing skips clone size in some rows; elsewhere it reads once, few, many or a size class.

v_gene	abundance	j_gene	d_gene	CDR3nt	CDR3aa
TRBV2	once	TRBJ2-3	TRBD2	TGTGCCAGCAGCACTAGACTAGCGGGAGTCTCAGATACGCAGTATTTT	CASSTRLAGVSDTQYF
TRBV11-2	.	TRBJ1-1	.	TGTGCCAGCAGCTTGGGGCAGGGGCAAGGAGACACTGAAGCTTTCTTT	CASSLGQGQGDTEAFF
TRBV7-5	.	TRBJ2-7	.	TGTGCCCGGAGGGGGAGGGGTAAGGGGTCATCCTACGAGCAGTACTTC	CARRGRGKGSSYEQYF
TRBV5-3	.	TRBJ2-2	TRBD2	TGTGCCAGAAGCTCAGCTGCTAGCGGAGGTGGGACCGGGGAGCTGTTTTTT	CARSSAASGGGTGELFF
TRBV20-1	few	TRBJ2-5	.	TGCAGTGCCGGGACCCAGTACTTC	CSAGTQYF
TRBV9	.	TRBJ2-1	TRBD2	TGTGCCAGCAGCGTAGAGACTAGCCCTAATGAGCAGTTCTTC	CASSVETSPNEQFF
TRBV10-1	.	TRBJ1-2	.	TGCGCCAGCAGTGATAGAGGATACGGCTACACCTTC	CASSDRGYGYTF
TRBV7-3	.	TRBJ1-2	.	TGTGCCAGCAGCTTCGGGGCAGGGGACCTCTATGGCTACACCTTC	CASSFGAGDLYGYTF
TRBV7-2	.	TRBJ2-1	.	TGTGCCAGCAGCTCCATCTTAGTCCCAAGCTCCTACAATGAGCAGTTCTTC	CASSSILVPSSYNEQFF
TRBV9	.	TRBJ2-7	.	TGTGCCAGTAAGAAGGCGGGGAGTAAATTGAAGCAGTACTTC	CASKKAGSKLKQYF
TRBV27	.	TRBJ1-4	.	TGTGCCAGCAGTTTAAACGGGAGGGCTGGGGAAAAACTGTTTTTT	CASSLNGRAGEKLFF
TRBV7-2	.	TRBJ2-5	.	TGTGCCAGCAGCTTAGATCCGGGAGAGACCCAGTACTTC	CASSLDPGETQYF